This TCR beta chain was obtained from a study of T cells in Graves' hyperthyroidism and ophthalmopathy. The study's findings and limits: The blood repertoire included most of the expanded thyroid clonotypes above 0.001. The authors' 13 V-J model separated ophthalmopathy from stable hyperthyroidism.

Each diagnosis drew on symptoms, thyroxine, TRAb, thyroid ultrasound and orbital computed tomography findings. PBMCs were obtained from 9.5 to 10 ml fresh peripheral blood. This CDR3 region has 14 residues. Germline assignment: CDR1 SNHLY and CDR2 FYNNEI. The V end lost 9 bases, the J end lost 3 bases, and 18 bases lay between the germline ends. In its sample, this clonotype was seen many times. Its antigen is unknown. Researchers took RNA transcripts and amplified the TCR beta CDR3 regions from them. HTBI primers were the set used in a first-round RT-PCR of the TCR CDR3. TCRdb independently ran MiXCR on the multiplex PCR reads; one entry per CDR3 protein. The sample contains 550,000 to 850,000 distinct CDR3 sequences, under 20% of which appear only once.

Sequencing was performed on blood. This TCR derives from a woman aged 45-65 years with Graves' hyperthyroidism that later progressed to Graves' ophthalmopathy. The V call is TRBV2, the J call TRBJ2-7; perhaps TRBD1 as D (6 bases). The CDR3 DNA reads TGTGCCAGTACCGTATCCGGGACACGCTACGAGCAGTACTTC. Translating it yields CASTVSGTRYEQYF.